This T cell receptor beta chain comes out of a study of blood T cell repertoires in COVID-19 (TCRdb year 2020). Describing the broader study: Samples from collaborators originated in the United States, Italy and Spain and spanned both the acute and convalescent phases of COVID-19. The prospective study material was composed of cDNA or gDNA derived from T cells, B-cell-depleted T cells, or PBMCs. The dataset comprised deeply sampled blood TCRbeta repertoires from subjects exposed to, actively infected with, or recovered from COVID-19. The repertoires were released in a freely available public database intended as a resource for research on the immune response to SARS-CoV-2. Samples came from the ongoing ImmuneRACE study (first 160 participants) plus 1,254 subjects from 6 global collaborators. A de-identified subject ID, COVID-19 status, age in years and sex were almost always included in the sample metadata. HLA class I and class II types, where available, came from metadata supplied by the sample provider rather than from assay-based typing. Results the study describes overall, beyond this receptor: Clinical and demographic metadata were provided uncurated, with the amount varying by source and participant.

The CDR3 holds 11 amino acids from the cysteine to the phenylalanine. CDR3 DNA is the only sequence kept; it has 33 bases, read in frame from the first base. V gives up 5 bases and J gives up 9 bases, and the segment between their germline ends measures 10 bases. The immunoSEQ Assay, a bias-controlled multiplex PCR, was used to amplify TCRbeta CDR3 regions from genomic DNA. From the authors' description of their analysis: Within the assay, amplification of reference gene primers was used to estimate how many nucleated cells each sample contained. To quantify the absolute abundance of each unique TCRbeta CDR3 rearrangement, sequence reads were collapsed and filtered. For each sample, productive Simpson clonality was calculated as the square root of Simpson's diversity index across productive rearrangements. Here the immuneACCESS table is served through TCRdb, limited to in-frame sequences with V and J called. Missing clones are a known gap in these copies; in checked studies unresolved V genes cover under half, and the rest lacks a known reason. V and J calls and clone size are those listed in that table; D and trimming were worked out from the DNA. The sample has about 200,000 clones on record, around 82% of them singletons. Together, the top ten hold roughly 17% of the sample.

This clone was observed a single time. The specificity of this receptor is unknown. Base qualities were left out, and no much larger clone turns up one base away. Participants in the prospective study were aged roughly 18 to 90 years, lived in 20 to 25 United States geographic areas, and enrolled through a virtual design. In the prospective study, cohorts were assigned on the basis of participant-reported clinical history obtained from a screening survey and a study questionnaire. Mobile phlebotomists in the prospective study collected whole blood, serum and a nasopharyngeal or oropharyngeal swab from every participant. Additional blood draws and questionnaires over a 2-month period could optionally be provided by prospective study participants. Prospective study blood samples were shipped either frozen or at room temperature before DNA extraction.

The sequencing input was PBMCs or T cells enriched from blood (not recorded which). The V and J segments used are TRBV12-3 or TRBV12-4 and TRBJ1-1; 6 matching bases give a weak D call of TRBD1. This sequence originates from a woman aged 45-60 years with acute COVID-19. The DNA sequence follows: TGTGCCAGCAGTACAGGGTTTCAAGCTTTCTTT. It specifies CASSTGFQAFF.